What follows describes a single TCR beta chain. The data derive from a study of blood T cell repertoires in COVID-19. The germline gives CDR1 MGHRA, CDR2 YSYEKL. The V end lost 5 bases, the J end lost 3 bases, and 13 bases lay between the germline ends. The CDR3 contains 14 residues. Cohort placement rested on clinical history that participants reported themselves. In the authors' methods: Quantification of nucleated cells was approximated via reference gene primer amplification. Sequencing was performed with immunoSEQ multiplex PCR; in TCRdb, only in-frame clones are kept and a portion is missing. That table furnishes V, J and clone size, whereas the DNA furnished D and trimming. The sample consists of about 290,000 clones, around 90% of them appearing once.

The sample taken for sequencing was PBMCs or T cells enriched from blood (not recorded which). This chain joins TRBV4-1 and TRBJ1-1; D is ambiguous. The sequence was obtained from a woman between 40 and 50 years old who had recovered from COVID-19. The CDR3 bases are TGCGCCAGCAGCGAAACCTACCGCTACACTGAAGCTTTCTTT. It specifies CASSETYRYTEAFF.